This TCR beta chain came from a study of early T cells in non-severe SARS-CoV-2 infection. Looking at the study overall: Sequencing was performed on bulk RNA from unsorted whole blood, leaving chains unpaired. Study outcomes and limitations: Private and CD4 specificities were missed by VDJdb matching, which favored anti-spike CD8 responses.

Individual cDNA molecules were tagged with unique molecular identifiers. TCRdb redid the calling of the 5' RACE reads with MiXCR, one entry per CDR3 protein. Of fewer than 85,000 distinct CDR3 sequences detected, around 14% appear once; the ten largest clones hold approximately 5.7%. Germline V gives CDR1 SNHLY, CDR2 FYNNEI. Between the trimmed V and J ends, which lost 6 bases and 7 bases, there was a span of 19 bases. The CDR3 totals 15 residues. This clonotype was recorded at least ten times. Its cognate antigen is unknown. Sequencing input: whole blood. The V call is TRBV2, the J call TRBJ2-1; no reliable D call. This clonotype originated in an adult who was a healthcare worker with PCR-confirmed SARS-CoV-2 infection or an uninfected control (not recorded which). The CDR3, as DNA: TGTGCCAGCAGCCCCATGGGGTTCGGCTTAAATGAGCAGTTCTTC. Protein: CASSPMGFGLNEQFF.